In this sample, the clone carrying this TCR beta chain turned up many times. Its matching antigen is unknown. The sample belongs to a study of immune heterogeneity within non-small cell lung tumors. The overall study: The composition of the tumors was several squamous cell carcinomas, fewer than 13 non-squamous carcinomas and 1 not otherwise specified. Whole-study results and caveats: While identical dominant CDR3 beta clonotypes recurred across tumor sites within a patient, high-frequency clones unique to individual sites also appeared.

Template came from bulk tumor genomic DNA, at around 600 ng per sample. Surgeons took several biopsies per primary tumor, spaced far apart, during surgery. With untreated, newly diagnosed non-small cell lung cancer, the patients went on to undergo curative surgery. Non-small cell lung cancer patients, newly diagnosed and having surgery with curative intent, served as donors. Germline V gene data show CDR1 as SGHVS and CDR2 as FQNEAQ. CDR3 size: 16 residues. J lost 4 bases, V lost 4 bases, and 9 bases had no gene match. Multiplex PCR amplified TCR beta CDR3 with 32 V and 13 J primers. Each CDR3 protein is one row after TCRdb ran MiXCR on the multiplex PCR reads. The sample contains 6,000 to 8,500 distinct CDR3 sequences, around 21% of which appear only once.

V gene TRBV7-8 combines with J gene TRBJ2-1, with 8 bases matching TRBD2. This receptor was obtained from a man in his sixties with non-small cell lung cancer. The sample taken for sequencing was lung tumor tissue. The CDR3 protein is CASSSGPSGRYNEQFF. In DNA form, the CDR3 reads TGTGCCAGCAGCTCTGGGCCCAGCGGGAGATACAATGAGCAGTTCTTC.